This T cell receptor beta chain was sequenced during a study of PD-L1 blockade in urothelial cancer. The table came from immunoSEQ multiplex PCR; TCRdb's copy has only in-frame clones and leaves some out. This sample has roughly 120,000 clones, with around 89% found just once. This sample's time point: peripheral blood 6 weeks after treatment start. Germline loops: CDR1 SGHRS, CDR2 YFSETQ. With V trimmed by 2 bases and J by 3 bases, 5 bases remained unmatched. This CDR3 region has 15 residues. Sequencing was performed on PBMCs, taken around atezolizumab (anti-PD-L1) treatment. This receptor was taken from a man aged 55 to 70 with urothelial cancer. The chain has TRBV5-1 and TRBJ1-5; 7 bases line up with TRBD1. CDR3 loop: CASSLMTGSNQPQHF. The CDR3 nucleotides are TGCGCCAGCAGCTTAATGACAGGGTCCAATCAGCCCCAGCATTTT.